These 26 T cell receptor beta chains were sequenced from one sample in a study of blood T cell repertoires in COVID-19. Here immunoSEQ multiplex PCR was the method, and the copy in TCRdb shows in-frame clones only, minus some. The sample gives approximately 250,000 clones, 85% to 90% of which show up once; 3.6% is in the top ten. The specimen sequenced was peripheral blood. The receptors here all came from a man aged 18 to 29 with active or convalescent COVID-19.

Points on this clone: At one end the junction does not follow the germline gene, possibly because of a read error. V gene TRBV6-5 combines with J gene TRBJ2-2; TRBD1 aligns across 10 bases. Germline CDR1 reads MNHEY; CDR2 reads SVGAGI. The CDR3 sequence is 13 residues long. In DNA, the CDR3 is TGCTCATCGGGGACAGGGGTTACCGGGGAGCTGTTTTTT. Its translation is CSSGTGVTGELFF.

This clone was counted once. J is TRBJ2-1 and V is TRBV4-2; TRBD2 agrees at 14 bases. CDR3 length: 16 residues. Per germline, CDR1 LGHNA and CDR2 YNFKEQ. The junction had 0 bases not matched to a gene; V was cut back by 0 bases and J by 5 bases. CDR3 DNA: TGTGCCAGCAGCCAAGAGGGACTAGCGGGAGACAATGAGCAGTTCTTC. Amino acids: CASSQEGLAGDNEQFF.

The chain joins TRBV28 to TRBJ1-4; 7 bases are shared with TRBD1. The CDR3 runs 15 residues. Germline CDR1 and CDR2: MDHEN and SYDVKM. The ends lost 5 bases at V and 7 bases at J; junction bases unmatched: 10. The CDR3: CASSTPTGLAEKLFF. For the CDR3, the DNA is TGTGCCAGCAGTACGCCGACAGGGTTGGCTGAAAAACTGTTTTTT. Supplemented by reference TRBV28 and TRBJ1-4, the full variable domain reads DVKVTQSSRYLVKRTGEKVFLECVQDMDHENMFWYRQDPGLGLRLIYFSYDVKMKEKGDIPEGYSVSREKKERFSLILESASTNQTSMYLCASSTPTGLAEKLFFGSGTQLSVL.

The chain joins TRBV5-1 to TRBJ2-3, with D perhaps TRBD2 (6 bases). The V end lost 3 bases, the J end lost 0 bases, and 11 bases lay between the germline ends. Germline V gives CDR1 SGHRS, CDR2 YFSETQ. This CDR3 comprises 15 residues. The CDR3 DNA reads TGCGCCAGCAGCTGGGCGGGAACTAGCACAGATACGCAGTATTTT. Protein: CASSWAGTSTDTQYF.

The rearrangement links TRBV29-1 to TRBJ1-1, with D maybe TRBD1 (6 bases). This CDR3 has 13 amino acids. Germline V gene data show CDR1 as SQVTM and CDR2 as ANQGSEA. V lost 5 bases and J lost 1, with 11 bases in between. The CDR3 DNA follows: TGCAGCGTTTCTAGGGACAAGAACACTGAAGCTTTCTTT. It specifies CSVSRDKNTEAFF.

The V and J genes are TRBV5-1 and TRBJ2-1; no clear D. The V end was cut by 1 base, the J end by 0 bases, with 8 bases between. CDR3 length: 15 amino acids. Germline CDR1 reads SGHRS; CDR2 reads YFSETQ. CDR3 amino acids: CASSLTSDSYNEQFF. DNA for the CDR3: TGCGCCAGCAGCTTGACCTCAGACTCCTACAATGAGCAGTTCTTC.

This chain connects TRBV5-1 to TRBJ2-3; 10 bases fit TRBD1. With 5 bases clipped from V and 4 bases from J, the junction kept 4 bases outside the gene matches. The CDR3 consists of 14 residues. Germline V gene lookup returns CDR1 SGHRS and CDR2 YFSETQ. Here the CDR3 DNA reads TGCGCCAGCAGAACCGGGACAGGGGCAGATACGCAGTATTTT. Translation gives CASRTGTGADTQYF.

V gene TRBV7-9 combines with J gene TRBJ1-2; no clear D gene. V lost 5 bases and J 7 bases, leaving 11 bases between the germline ends. Germline CDR1 and CDR2: SEHNR and FQNEAQ (reference sequence). This CDR3 has 12 amino acids. For the CDR3, the DNA is TGTGCCAGCAGCGAGGGATCGGCTGGCTACACCTTC. As protein: CASSEGSAGYTF.

The chain couples TRBV2 to TRBJ2-5; 9 bases align to TRBD1. The CDR3 loop spans 13 amino acids. The V and J ends lost 6 bases and 2 bases, in that order; junction bases with no gene match: 1. Germline CDR1 is SNHLY and CDR2 is FYNNEI. CDR3 in DNA: TGTGCCAGCAGGGGGACAGGGCAAGAGACCCAGTACTTC. Translation: CASRGTGQETQYF.

The gene calls are TRBV6-2 or TRBV6-3 and TRBJ2-5; possibly TRBD2 for D (5 bases). V was shortened by 2 bases and J by 5 bases, with 21 bases between the two germline ends. The CDR3 runs to 17 residues. CDR1 MNHEY and CDR2 SVGEGT come from the germline V gene. The CDR3 nucleotides are TGTGCCAGCAGTTACGTTGTTTCCCCCCCTCAGCGGGAGACCCAGTACTTC. Translating gives CASSYVVSPPQRETQYF.

The chain joins TRBV11-3 to TRBJ2-5; TRBD2 agrees at 9 bases. Germline V gives CDR1 SGHNT, CDR2 YENEEA. The junction had 8 bases not matched to a gene; V was cut back by 6 bases and J by 3 bases. CDR3 length: 15 amino acids. The CDR3, as DNA: TGTGCCAGCAGTCGTCTAGCGGGAAGCAAAGAGACCCAGTACTTC. Its translation: CASSRLAGSKETQYF. The variable domain in full, completed from reference TRBV11-3 and TRBJ2-5, reads EAGVVQSPRYKIIEKKQPVAFWCNPISGHNTLYWYLQNLGQGPELLIRYENEEAVDDSQLPKDRFSAERLKGVDSTLKIQPAELGDSAVYLCASSRLAGSKETQYFGPGTRLLVL.

Turning to this clone: Sequence at one end of the junction differs from germline and may be a read error. V gene TRBV27 combines with J gene TRBJ2-2, with a tentative D call TRBD2 (5 bases). The CDR3 has 16 residues. CDR1 and CDR2 from the germline V gene are MNHEY and SMNVEV (reference sequence). The CDR3 DNA reads as TGTGTCAGCAGCCGCCCCCGTGGAGGGAACACCGGGGAGCTGTTTTTT. Translating gives CVSSRPRGGNTGELFF.

This chain links TRBV7-2 with TRBJ1-2; 7 bases map to TRBD1. The CDR3 is 14 amino acids. Germline V gives CDR1 SGHTA, CDR2 FQGNSA. The junction had 7 bases not matched to a gene; V was cut back by 1 base and J by 8 bases. The CDR3 region has the DNA TGTGCCAGCAGCTTAGAGGGACAGTATCGCGGCTACACCTTC. The encoded protein is CASSLEGQYRGYTF.

Only one count was recorded for this clone. The rearrangement joins TRBV27 to TRBJ2-7; the D gene is possibly TRBD1 (5 bases). The germline V and J ends were trimmed by 4 bases and 6 bases, with 7 bases remaining between them. This CDR3 has 11 residues. Per germline, CDR1 MNHEY and CDR2 SMNVEV (reference sequence). The CDR3 here is CASSSGFEQYF. The CDR3 DNA is TGTGCCAGCAGTTCAGGGTTCGAGCAGTACTTC.

This chain connects TRBV27 to TRBJ2-1; 7 bases are shared with TRBD2. The ends lost 2 bases at V and 8 bases at J; junction bases unmatched: 3. This CDR3 has 13 residues. CDR1 is MNHEY and CDR2 is SMNVEV in the germline V gene (reference sequence). CDR3 nucleotides: TGTGCCAGCAGTTTAACTAGCGCTCATGAGCAGTTCTTC. Protein product: CASSLTSAHEQFF.

The chain joins TRBV11-2 to TRBJ2-3, with 10 bases aligning to TRBD2. Germline CDR1 is SGHAT and CDR2 is FQNNGV. The junction had 6 bases not matched to a gene; V was cut back by 1 base and J by 5 bases. This CDR3 has 16 residues. The DNA for the CDR3 is TGTGCCAGCAGCTTAGTGGCTAGCGGGAGTAAAGATACGCAGTATTTT. Encoded protein: CASSLVASGSKDTQYF.

This clone showed up just a few times. The chain employs TRBV2 and TRBJ2-7; possibly TRBD1 for D (5 bases). This CDR3 is 12 amino acids long. The V end lost 3 bases, the J end lost 5 bases, and 8 bases lay between the germline ends. Germline V gene sequence: CDR1 SNHLY, CDR2 FYNNEI. CDR3: CASSESGNEQYF. CDR3 DNA: TGTGCCAGCAGTGAGTCAGGGAACGAGCAGTACTTC. The entire variable domain, with the rest obtained from reference TRBV2 and TRBJ2-7, is as follows: EPEVTQTPSHQVTQMGQEVILRCVPISNHLYFYWYRQILGQKVEFLVSFYNNEISEKSEIFDDQFSVERPDGSNFTLKIRSTKLEDSAMYFCASSESGNEQYFGPGTRLTVT.

The J gene is TRBJ2-7, the V gene TRBV9, with a possible D match to TRBD1 (6 bases). This CDR3 is 14 amino acids long. CDR1 is SGDLS, CDR2 YYNGEE, per germline. V lost 3 bases, J lost 6 bases, and 16 bases lay in between. The chain's CDR3 is CASSDHRVLGEQYF. The CDR3 DNA reads TGTGCCAGCAGCGACCACAGGGTTTTAGGCGAGCAGTACTTC.

Worth noting for this clone: The DNA is left out, because the CDR3 cannot be placed on it with certainty; the CDR3 is given as TCRdb lists it. The V call is TRBV7-9, the J call TRBJ2-3; the D segment call TRBD2 is taken from the table without a DNA check. Germline V lookup: CDR1 SEHNR, CDR2 FQNEAQ (reference sequence). The CDR3 is 17 residues long, counting both termini. The CDR3 loop reads CASSTSISRDFTDTQYF.

The chain employs TRBV12-3 or TRBV12-4 and TRBJ1-2, with D uncertain. V lost 6 bases to trimming and J lost 7 bases, with 9 bases between them. This CDR3 contains 11 residues. The CDR3 DNA reads as TGTGCCAGCAGCGACAATTTTGGCTACACCTTC. It encodes CASSDNFGYTF.

This chain joins TRBV28 and TRBJ1-4, with D perhaps matching TRBD1 (6 bases). From germline, CDR1 is MDHEN and CDR2 SYDVKM. This CDR3 has 16 residues. V lost 6 bases, J lost 0 bases, and 14 bases lay in between. The CDR3 coding sequence is TGTGCCAGCAGCCCTCTTTGGACAGCAACTAATGAAAAACTGTTTTTT. Protein product: CASSPLWTATNEKLFF.

Here the CDR3 reads CASSDPRQGFHEQYF. DNA of the CDR3: TGCGCCAGCAGTGATCCCCGACAGGGATTCCACGAGCAGTACTTC. The chain recombines TRBV10-1 with TRBJ2-7; 7 positions agree with TRBD1. J was trimmed by 5 bases and V by 3 bases; bases with no gene match: 10. The germline V gene has CDR1 WNHNN and CDR2 SYGVQD (reference sequence). There are 15 residues in the CDR3.

The chain joins TRBV5-4 to TRBJ2-3; 9 nucleotides line up with TRBD2. Germline V CDR1 and CDR2: SGHNT, YYREEE (reference sequence). V lost 1 base and J lost 0; bases outside the gene matches: 3. This CDR3 is 16 amino acids long. DNA for the CDR3: TGTGCCAGCAGCTTGAGGGCGGGGGGGAGCACAGATACGCAGTATTTT. Its translation is CASSLRAGGSTDTQYF.

This rearrangement joins TRBV4-2 to TRBJ1-1; no reliable D call. Between the trimmed V and J ends, which lost 0 bases and 6 bases, there was a span of 11 bases. The CDR3 consists of 14 residues. Germline V gene sequence: CDR1 LGHNA, CDR2 YNFKEQ. Here the CDR3 DNA reads TGTGCCAGCAGCCAAGATCCACGCGTCCCTGAAGCTTTCTTT. Translated, it gives CASSQDPRVPEAFF.

J is TRBJ1-4 and V is TRBV28; 8 nucleotides align to TRBD1. Germline V gives CDR1 MDHEN, CDR2 SYDVKM. CDR3 length equals 14 residues. With 6 bases clipped from V and 8 bases from J, the junction kept 8 bases outside the gene matches. The CDR3 sequence: CASSTQGVREKLFF. CDR3 sequence (DNA): TGTGCCAGCAGCACACAGGGGGTAAGAGAAAAACTGTTTTTT.

The rearrangement links TRBV27 to TRBJ2-3; D is perhaps TRBD2 (7 bases). With 0 bases removed from V and 7 bases from J, the gap between germline ends came to 14 bases. The germline CDR1 and CDR2 sequences are MNHEY and SMNVEV (reference sequence). The CDR3 consists of 15 residues. The CDR3 sequence: CASSLSGGGANTQYF. Written as DNA, the CDR3 is TGTGCCAGCAGTTTATCGGGAGGGGGGGCAAATACGCAGTATTTT.